This is a list of T cell receptor beta chains from one sample in a study of chronic HIV infection and antiretroviral therapy. TCRdb reprocessed the 5' RACE reads via MiXCR and lists one record per CDR3 protein. Of some 38,000 distinct CDR3 sequences listed, approximately 7.4% are singletons. The specimen sequenced was peripheral blood. All receptors come from an adult who had HIV and had not received antiretroviral therapy, or was an uninfected healthy control (not recorded which). Each CDR3 is given without its conserved first and last residue.

CDR3aa: ASSLDGTPASTDTQY; j_gene: TRBJ2-3; v_gene: TRBV7-9
CDR3aa: ASSPRQSNTEAF; j_gene: TRBJ1-1; v_gene: TRBV18
CDR3aa: ASSGRTGVTGELF; j_gene: TRBJ2-2; v_gene: TRBV3-1
CDR3aa: ASSRSGDLRNTIY; j_gene: TRBJ1-3; v_gene: TRBV2
CDR3aa: ATSGQSSYEQY; j_gene: TRBJ2-7; v_gene: TRBV24-1
CDR3aa: SAGQGSNEKLF; j_gene: TRBJ1-4; v_gene: TRBV29-1
CDR3aa: SAREGTRTV; j_gene: TRBJ2-3; v_gene: TRBV20-1
CDR3aa: ASTSTGTPREKLF; j_gene: TRBJ1-4; v_gene: TRBV27
CDR3aa: SVELGDGYT; j_gene: TRBJ1-2; v_gene: TRBV29-1
CDR3aa: AISESQGSTEAF; j_gene: TRBJ1-1; v_gene: TRBV10-3
CDR3aa: SATLRGNEQF; j_gene: TRBJ2-1; v_gene: TRBV20-1
CDR3aa: ASSLEGIGSPLH; j_gene: TRBJ1-6; v_gene: TRBV28
CDR3aa: ASSLAKGEQY; j_gene: TRBJ2-7; v_gene: TRBV7-9
CDR3aa: SALPHTGELF; j_gene: TRBJ2-2; v_gene: TRBV20-1
CDR3aa: ASSLLRGAAYNEQF; j_gene: TRBJ2-1; v_gene: TRBV7-2
CDR3aa: ASSQGRPNEKLF; j_gene: TRBJ1-4; v_gene: TRBV5-4
CDR3aa: ASSPSGGGSSYNEQF; j_gene: TRBJ2-1; v_gene: TRBV6-5
CDR3aa: ASSVNYNEQF; j_gene: TRBJ2-1; v_gene: TRBV7-9
CDR3aa: ASSEGAPQFYEQY; j_gene: TRBJ2-7; v_gene: TRBV10-1
CDR3aa: SVTGGNIQY; j_gene: TRBJ2-4; v_gene: TRBV29-1
CDR3aa: ASSAKKDGANVLT; j_gene: TRBJ2-6; v_gene: TRBV28
CDR3aa: ASSSPGRKYEQF; j_gene: TRBJ2-1; v_gene: TRBV7-9
CDR3aa: ASSQGDRGDTEAF; j_gene: TRBJ1-1; v_gene: TRBV4-2
CDR3aa: ASSLLGRGDTQY; j_gene: TRBJ2-3; v_gene: TRBV3-1
CDR3aa: ASSMLEGYGYT; j_gene: TRBJ1-2; v_gene: TRBV7-8
CDR3aa: ASSKALEGANWCGYT; j_gene: TRBJ1-2; v_gene: TRBV21-1
CDR3aa: ATREGQYNEQF; j_gene: TRBJ2-1; v_gene: TRBV15
CDR3aa: ASSRSQGNEQF; j_gene: TRBJ2-1; v_gene: TRBV6-1
CDR3aa: ASSEIGENTEAF; j_gene: TRBJ1-1; v_gene: TRBV2
CDR3aa: ASSRLPGELF; j_gene: TRBJ2-2; v_gene: TRBV3-1
CDR3aa: ASIAGTGKTGELF; j_gene: TRBJ2-2; v_gene: TRBV28
CDR3aa: ASSEFVGEQF; j_gene: TRBJ2-1; v_gene: TRBV2
CDR3aa: ASRADPEAF; j_gene: TRBJ1-1; v_gene: TRBV7-9
CDR3aa: ASSSRQGRQPQH; j_gene: TRBJ1-5; v_gene: TRBV27
CDR3aa: ATTADGNTEAF; j_gene: TRBJ1-1; v_gene: TRBV24-1
CDR3aa: ASSVRGGASSYNEQF; j_gene: TRBJ2-1; v_gene: TRBV9
CDR3aa: ASSQQLAVYEQY; j_gene: TRBJ2-7; v_gene: TRBV4-1
CDR3aa: SAREGGSTTEAF; j_gene: TRBJ1-1; v_gene: TRBV20-1
CDR3aa: ASSPSTGTGTEQY; j_gene: TRBJ2-7; v_gene: TRBV7-9
CDR3aa: ASSQGWDEQF; j_gene: TRBJ2-1; v_gene: TRBV4-2
CDR3aa: ASSVAGTSGKTDTQY; j_gene: TRBJ2-3; v_gene: TRBV9
CDR3aa: ASSLAGGTGNEQF; j_gene: TRBJ2-1; v_gene: TRBV5-1
CDR3aa: ASSSPPPGQGYT; j_gene: TRBJ1-2; v_gene: TRBV7-2
CDR3aa: ASSSDRAPNSPLH; j_gene: TRBJ1-6; v_gene: TRBV5-4